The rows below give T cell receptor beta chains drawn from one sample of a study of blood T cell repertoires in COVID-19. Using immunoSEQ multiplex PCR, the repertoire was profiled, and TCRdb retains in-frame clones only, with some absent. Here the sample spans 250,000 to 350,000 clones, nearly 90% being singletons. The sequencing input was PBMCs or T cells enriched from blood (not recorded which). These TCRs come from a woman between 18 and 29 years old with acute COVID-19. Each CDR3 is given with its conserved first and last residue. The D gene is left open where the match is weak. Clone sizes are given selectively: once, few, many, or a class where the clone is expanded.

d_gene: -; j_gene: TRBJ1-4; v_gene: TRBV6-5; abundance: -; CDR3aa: CASSLQGRPTEKLFF; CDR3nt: TGTGCCAGCAGTCTCCAGGGGCGGCCAACTGAAAAACTGTTTTTT
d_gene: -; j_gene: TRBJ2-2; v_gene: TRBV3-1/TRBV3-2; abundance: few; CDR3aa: CASSQETSTTVDTGELFF; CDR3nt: TGTGCCAGCAGCCAAGAGACGTCAACTACCGTTGATACCGGGGAGCTGTTTTTT
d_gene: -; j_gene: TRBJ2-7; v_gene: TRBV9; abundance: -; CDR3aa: CASSVAGNLGYEQYF; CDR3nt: TGTGCCAGCAGCGTAGCGGGAAACCTAGGGTACGAGCAGTACTTC
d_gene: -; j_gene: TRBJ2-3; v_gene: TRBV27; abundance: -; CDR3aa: CASSLYRGLDTDTQYF; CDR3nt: TGTGCCAGCAGTTTATACAGGGGACTCGACACAGATACGCAGTATTTT
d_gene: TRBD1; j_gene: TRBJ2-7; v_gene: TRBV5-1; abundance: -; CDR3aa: CASSQRTGIRHEQYF; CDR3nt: TGCGCCAGCAGCCAAAGGACAGGGATTCGCCACGAGCAGTACTTC
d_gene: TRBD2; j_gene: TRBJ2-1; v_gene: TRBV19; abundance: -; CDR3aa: CASSPRLAGSYEQFF; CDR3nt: TGTGCCAGTAGTCCCAGACTAGCGGGGTCCTATGAGCAGTTCTTC
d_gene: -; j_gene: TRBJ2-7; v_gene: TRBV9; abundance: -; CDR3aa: CASSVAVTVSTYEQYF; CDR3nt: TGTGCCAGCAGCGTAGCTGTGACAGTTTCCACCTACGAGCAGTACTTC
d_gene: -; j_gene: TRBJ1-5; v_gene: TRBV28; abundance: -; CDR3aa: CASSAQTGYSNQPQHF; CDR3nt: TGTGCCAGCAGTGCCCAAACAGGATATAGCAATCAGCCCCAGCATTTT
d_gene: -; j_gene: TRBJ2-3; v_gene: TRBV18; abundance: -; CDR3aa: CASSTGSTDTQYF; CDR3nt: TGTGCCAGCTCAACAGGTAGCACAGATACGCAGTATTTT
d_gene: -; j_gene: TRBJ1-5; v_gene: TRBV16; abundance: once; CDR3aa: CASSRDRRGNQPQHF; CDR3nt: TGTGCCAGCAGCCGTGACAGGCGGGGCAATCAGCCCCAGCATTTT
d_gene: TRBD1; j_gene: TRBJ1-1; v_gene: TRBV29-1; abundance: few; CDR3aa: CSVQGSTGQTEAFF; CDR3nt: TGCAGCGTTCAAGGGTCGACAGGGCAGACTGAAGCTTTCTTT
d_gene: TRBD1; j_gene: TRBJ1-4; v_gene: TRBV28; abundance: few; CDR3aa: CASRLPGQGNEKLFF; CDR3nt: TGTGCCAGCAGACTTCCGGGACAGGGGAATGAAAAACTGTTTTTT
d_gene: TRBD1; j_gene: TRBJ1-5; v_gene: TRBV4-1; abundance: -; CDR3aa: CASSHADRAVNQPQHF; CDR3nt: TGCGCCAGCAGCCATGCGGACAGGGCGGTTAATCAGCCCCAGCATTTT
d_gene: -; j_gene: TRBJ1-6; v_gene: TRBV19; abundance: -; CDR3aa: CASQRTVTYNSPLHF; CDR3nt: TGTGCCAGCCAGAGGACAGTAACTTATAATTCACCCCTCCACTTT
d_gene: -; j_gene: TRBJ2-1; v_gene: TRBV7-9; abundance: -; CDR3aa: CASSLTRAEQFF; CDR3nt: TGTGCCAGCAGCTTAACGAGGGCAGAGCAGTTCTTC
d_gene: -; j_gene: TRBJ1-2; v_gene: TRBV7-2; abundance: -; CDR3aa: CASSLGRAQGYGYTF; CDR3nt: TGTGCCAGCAGCTTAGGAAGGGCTCAGGGCTATGGCTACACCTTC
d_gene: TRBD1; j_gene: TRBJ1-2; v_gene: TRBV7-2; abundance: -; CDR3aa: CASSSQPWKRGRAGYTF; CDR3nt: TGTGCCAGCAGCTCCCAACCTTGGAAGAGGGGGCGAGCTGGCTACACCTTC
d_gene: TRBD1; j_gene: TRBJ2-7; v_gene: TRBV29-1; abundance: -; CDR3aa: CSGGDRYSYEQYF; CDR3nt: TGCAGCGGGGGGGACAGGTACTCCTACGAGCAGTACTTC
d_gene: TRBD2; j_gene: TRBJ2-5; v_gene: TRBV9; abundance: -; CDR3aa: CASSVLPGPGGQETQYF; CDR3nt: TGTGCCAGCAGCGTACTTCCTGGACCGGGAGGCCAAGAGACCCAGTACTTC
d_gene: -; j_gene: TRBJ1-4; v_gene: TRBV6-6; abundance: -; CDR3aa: CASSLPRDGRGNEKLFF; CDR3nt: TGTGCCAGCAGTCTACCCCGGGACGGGAGGGGTAATGAAAAACTGTTTTTT
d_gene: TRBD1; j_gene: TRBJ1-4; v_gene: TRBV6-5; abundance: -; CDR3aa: CASRGQESEKLFF; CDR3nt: TGTGCCAGCAGGGGACAGGAGTCGGAAAAACTGTTTTTT
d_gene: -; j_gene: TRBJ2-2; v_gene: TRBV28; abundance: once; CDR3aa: CASSSGGGWGGELFF; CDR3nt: TGTGCCAGCAGTTCCGGGGGAGGTTGGGGCGGGGAGCTGTTTTTT
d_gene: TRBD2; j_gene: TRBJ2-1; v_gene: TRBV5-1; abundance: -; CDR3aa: CASSLSSGGYNEQFF; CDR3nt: TGCGCCAGCAGCTTATCTAGCGGGGGGTACAATGAGCAGTTCTTC